This TCR beta chain was found in a study of regulatory T cells in long-lasting Graves disease. Stated time point: newly diagnosed GD, antithyroid drugs for less than 3 months. Preparation of the TCR library used RNA extracted from PBMCs. Patients came through an endocrinology department, and that department was in Xi'an, China. CDR3 regions were amplified by Arm-PCR using iRepertoire HTBI primers to build TCR beta libraries. In TCRdb, the multiplex PCR reads were re-called with MiXCR into one record per CDR3 protein. The top ten hold 15% to 20% of the sample, which has 600,000 to 650,000 distinct CDR3 sequences, around 17% seen once. Trimming shortened V by 3 bases and J by 4 bases, and 9 bases separated the two germline ends. The CDR3 totals 14 residues. This clonotype was detected many times. This same sample was also part of a study on T cells in Graves' hyperthyroidism and ophthalmopathy.

The origin of this receptor is a woman aged 25 to 39 with Graves disease. The source was peripheral blood mononuclear cells (PBMCs), collected at new diagnosis, from a patient treated with antithyroid drugs. The V call is TRBV12-3 or TRBV12-4, the J call TRBJ1-4, with D tentatively TRBD1 (6 bases). The DNA of the CDR3 is TGTGCCAGCAGTTTGAAGGGGGTTAATGAAAAACTGTTTTTT. Translated, it gives CASSLKGVNEKLFF.